This T cell receptor beta chain was found in a study of CD8+ T cells in alopecia areata listed by TCRdb under 2018. For the wider study: Treated patients were enrolled in an open-label pilot trial of oral tofacitinib at 5 to 10 mg twice daily for moderate-to-severe alopecia areata. Scalp clonality was compared across normal scalp (n=4), patchy alopecia areata scalp (n=8), and alopecia totalis/universalis scalp (n=8). For the treated patients, the SALT score, which quantifies what percentage of scalp surface area is affected, served as the measure of disease severity. TCRbeta CDR3 regions were amplified by immunoSEQ multiplex PCR with 35 Vbeta forward and 13 Jbeta reverse primers. Human TCRbeta sequencing covered scalp tissue and sorted CD4+ and CD8+ peripheral blood T cells from patchy and totalis/universalis alopecia areata patients and healthy controls. The study used high-throughput TCRbeta sequencing to examine T cell clonal expansion in alopecia areata, in both the C3H/HeJ mouse model and human patients. Patients received tofacitinib for 6 to 18 months and were then followed off drug for 6 months to check for delayed response and recurrence. Tofacitinib-treated patients had biopsies at baseline and at 4 and 24 weeks of treatment, with a later scalp biopsy in several patients. RNA was extracted with the PAXgene miRNA kit for fixed scalp, the miRNeasy kit for PBMCs, and the RNeasy kit for mouse skin. Findings and caveats that apply to the study as a whole: The treated cohort was small, with a single nonresponder, so links between baseline CD8+ expansion and response need larger studies. Higher clonality and more expanded CD8+ clones were observed in lesional scalp than in normal scalp, particularly in alopecia totalis/universalis, a finding suggestive of antigenic drive. Compared with mice, TCR sequences shared between patients were less clear, possibly partly because of HLA diversity across the patient population. Scalp clonality and the number of expanded CD8+ clones among the top 100 scalp clones were significantly decreased by tofacitinib. Unlike mouse skin, which is dominated by gammadelta T cells, normal human skin has resident alphabeta T cells that are also sequenced, and this complicates analysis of the scalp TCR repertoire. During tofacitinib treatment, many expanded lesional clones remained in scalp and blood, and this persistence may partly explain relapse after treatment is stopped.

Explained via the paper, the time point label denotes: approximately 4 weeks on oral tofacitinib. The sample's treatment or condition, from its label and the paper: oral pan-JAK inhibitor, 5-10 mg twice daily. Lesional scalp punch biopsies and peripheral blood were obtained from alopecia areata patients. PBMCs were isolated by density centrifugation and stained for CD3, CD4 and CD8, after which CD4+ and CD8+ T cells were sorted on a FACSAria. The library was generated by the immunoSEQ multiplex PCR assay. RNA was extracted from all samples and reverse transcribed into cDNA, which served as template for TCR sequencing. SuperScript III was used for first-strand cDNA synthesis, primed with a 2:1 mix of oligo-dT and random hexamers. A synthetic immune receptor repertoire was used to gauge amplification bias, and whatever bias remained was removed computationally. Under the source paper's analysis protocol: Raw reads were preprocessed for error removal, and CDR3 was defined according to IMGT conventions as running from the conserved cysteine to phenylalanine. Clonality was calculated as 1 minus Shannon entropy normalized by log2 of the number of productive unique TCRs. Scalp TCRbeta sequences were cross-referenced with sorted blood CD4 and CD8 repertoires so that the CD4 or CD8 identity of scalp clones could be inferred. TCRdb obtained this table from immuneACCESS and retained in-frame rearrangements with V and J assigned. These tables miss some clones; where compared with another copy, unresolved V genes account for less than half of the shortfall, and the remainder is unexplained. That table is the source of V, J and clone size, and D and trimming were worked out from the DNA. The sample table shows approximately 140,000 clones, and about 85% are seen once. Clones ranked in the top ten supply under 15% of the sample.

For this clone: Its antigen is unknown. No base qualities exist here, and no much larger clone lies one base off it.

V loses 1 base of germline sequence and J loses 5 bases, and the interval between the two ends is 24 bases. As encoded in the germline V gene (reference sequence), CDR1 is GTSNPN while CDR2 is SVGIG. The CDR3, from cysteine to phenylalanine, totals 17 residues. This entry keeps only the CDR3 DNA: 51 bases, framed from base 1. The chain was built from TRBV30 and TRBJ2-7; the D gene is possibly TRBD1 or TRBD2, with 5 bases matching each. The sample consisted of CD8+ T cells sorted from blood, taken at week 4, from a patient treated with tofacitinib. The sequence was obtained from a human donor with alopecia areata. CDR3 protein: CAWSGDLLAGTYHEQYF. The DNA is as follows: TGTGCCTGGAGTGGGGATTTATTGGCAGGGACGTACCACGAGCAGTACTTC.